These T cell receptor beta chains were read from a single sample in a study of blood T cell repertoires in COVID-19. Sequencing was performed with immunoSEQ multiplex PCR; in TCRdb, only in-frame clones are kept and a portion is missing. Among 300,000 or so clones, about 91% were seen once, and the ten largest hold just under 7%. The sample consisted of peripheral blood. The receptors stem from a woman in her thirties who had recovered from COVID-19. Each CDR3 is given with its conserved first and last residue. The D gene is left open where the match is weak. Not every row has a clone size; where given, it reads once, few, many or a size class.

DNA | CDR3 | D | V | size | J
TGTGCCAGCAGGCCTAAAGGGGGACAGAATCAAGAGACCCAGTACTTC | CASRPKGGQNQETQYF | TRBD1 | TRBV5-4 | NA | TRBJ2-5
TGTGCCAGCGGGGACAGGGTCTACGAGCAGTACTTC | CASGDRVYEQYF | TRBD1 | TRBV5-6 | NA | TRBJ2-7
TGTGCCAGTAGTATTAGGACAGCAGCCTACGAGCAGTACTTC | CASSIRTAAYEQYF | NA | TRBV19 | NA | TRBJ2-7
TGTGCCAGCTCACCCTTTGCCGGGGGAAACAATCAGCCCCAGCATTTT | CASSPFAGGNNQPQHF | NA | TRBV18 | NA | TRBJ1-5
TGCGCCAGCAGCTTGGTGCAGGGAATGCGGCATGAAGCTTTCTTT | CASSLVQGMRHEAFF | NA | TRBV5-1 | NA | TRBJ1-1
TGTGCCAGCTCCCTCCCCGGGAGATACGAGCAGTACTTC | CASSLPGRYEQYF | NA | TRBV7-2 | NA | TRBJ2-7
TGTGCCAGCAGCTTAGGTCGGAGGGATACGCAGTATTTT | CASSLGRRDTQYF | NA | TRBV11-3 | NA | TRBJ2-3
TGTGCCAGCACCCCGGACAGAGGGAGTCAGCCCCAGCATTTT | CASTPDRGSQPQHF | NA | TRBV2 | once | TRBJ1-5
TGTGCCAGCAGCCAAACTAGCGGGGGGGCCCACGAGCAGTACTTC | CASSQTSGGAHEQYF | TRBD2 | TRBV4-2 | few | TRBJ2-7
TGTGCCAGTAGTATGGGCAGGGACACCGGGGAGCTGTTTTTT | CASSMGRDTGELFF | NA | TRBV19 | NA | TRBJ2-2
TGTGCCAGTAGTATAGGAGGGCGTCCCTACGAGCAGTACTTC | CASSIGGRPYEQYF | NA | TRBV19 | once | TRBJ2-7
TGTGCCAGCAGTCCCACGGGACAGGGTGAAGCTTTCTTT | CASSPTGQGEAFF | TRBD1 | TRBV6-2/TRBV6-3 | once | TRBJ1-1
TGTGCCAGCTCACCACGGCAGGGCCAATCCTACGAGCAGTACTTC | CASSPRQGQSYEQYF | NA | TRBV18 | NA | TRBJ2-7
TGTGCCAGCAGTTCGGGGGGAGATACGCAGTATTTT | CASSSGGDTQYF | TRBD2 | TRBV12-3/TRBV12-4 | NA | TRBJ2-3
TGTGCCATCAGTGATTCGCGGACAGCCAACACTGAAGCTTTCTTT | CAISDSRTANTEAFF | NA | TRBV10-3 | NA | TRBJ1-1
TGTGCCAGTAGAAGACAGTCCGGAGACGAAAAACTGTTTTTT | CASRRQSGDEKLFF | NA | TRBV19 | NA | TRBJ1-4
TGTGCCAGCAGCCCCTCGGCCGGGGGGGGCTACAATGAGCAGTTCTTC | CASSPSAGGGYNEQFF | TRBD2 | TRBV7-2 | once | TRBJ2-1
TGTGCCAGCAGCACTCGCCCCTACGAGCAGTACTTC | CASSTRPYEQYF | NA | TRBV14 | NA | TRBJ2-7
TGTGCCACCTCCGTCAACAAACCGGGACAGGGGACCGAGCAGTACTTC | CATSVNKPGQGTEQYF | TRBD1 | TRBV24-1 | NA | TRBJ2-7
TGTGCCAGCAGTCCATTGGACAGGGATAGCAATCAGCCCCAGCATTTT | CASSPLDRDSNQPQHF | TRBD1 | TRBV2 | NA | TRBJ1-5
TGTGCCAGCAGTGAGGACAGGGGATATAATTCACCCCTCCACTTT | CASSEDRGYNSPLHF | TRBD1 | TRBV6-1 | NA | TRBJ1-6
TGTGCCAGCAGTCCGGACAGTTTTGAAGCTTTCTTT | CASSPDSFEAFF | NA | TRBV2 | NA | TRBJ1-1
TGTGCCAGCATCGCGGGGGGGGATGACAATGAGCAGTTCTTC | CASIAGGDDNEQFF | TRBD2 | TRBV2 | NA | TRBJ2-1
TGTGCCAGCGGCTCCAGAGCCGGGACACGGCTAAATCAGCCCCAGCATTTT | CASGSRAGTRLNQPQHF | NA | TRBV28 | NA | TRBJ1-5
TGTGCCAGCAGTTTGTCCCGGGTTAGCACAGATACGCAGTATTTT | CASSLSRVSTDTQYF | NA | TRBV28 | NA | TRBJ2-3
TGTGCCAGCAGTTACTCGAGGACAGCCGAAATTGAAGCTTTCTTT | CASSYSRTAEIEAFF | NA | TRBV6-5 | NA | TRBJ1-1
TGTGCCAGCAGCCAAGTCGGGGACACTATCTTT | CASSQVGDTIF | NA | TRBV3-1/TRBV3-2 | NA | TRBJ1-1
TGTGCCAGCAGCGCCACGGGACTAGTCACCGAGCAGTACTTC | CASSATGLVTEQYF | TRBD2 | TRBV9 | NA | TRBJ2-7
TGCGCCAGCAGCCAATTTGTAGGTCCCGGGTGGAGCACTGAAGCTTTCTTT | CASSQFVGPGWSTEAFF | NA | TRBV4-3 | NA | TRBJ1-1
TGTGCCAGCAGTACAGGGTCCTACAATGAGCAGTTCTTC | CASSTGSYNEQFF | NA | TRBV6-5 | NA | TRBJ2-1
TGTGCCAGCAGTTCGAGCGGGGGGGCGCCCGAGCAGTACTTC | CASSSSGGAPEQYF | TRBD2 | TRBV27 | NA | TRBJ2-7
TGTGCCAGTTTGTTGGGGACAGGGATCGGTCAAGAGACCCAGTACTTC | CASLLGTGIGQETQYF | TRBD1 | TRBV28 | NA | TRBJ2-5
TGTGCCAGCAGCTTAGCTGGCCCGACAGATACGCAGTATTTT | CASSLAGPTDTQYF | NA | TRBV7-9 | NA | TRBJ2-3
TGTGCCAGCAGCCGGGGACAGGGTGATGAAGCTTTCTTT | CASSRGQGDEAFF | TRBD1 | TRBV12-3/TRBV12-4 | NA | TRBJ1-1
TGTGCCAGCAGCGATACAGGGGTGCGCACTGAAGCTTTCTTT | CASSDTGVRTEAFF | TRBD1 | TRBV7-9 | NA | TRBJ1-1
TGTGCCAGCAGCCATACAGGGAACTCTGGAAACACCATATATTTT | CASSHTGNSGNTIYF | NA | TRBV3-1/TRBV3-2 | NA | TRBJ1-3
TGTGCCAGCTCCATGAACACTGAAGCTTTCTTT | CASSMNTEAFF | NA | TRBV18 | NA | TRBJ1-1